This entry features one TCR beta chain sequence. Its antigen is undetermined. This sample was included in a study of cytomegalovirus exposure and HLA in healthy donors. Regarding the study as a whole: About 90% or about 30% of the time was how often most TCR beta V segments were productive, according to an earlier analysis. Researchers reportedly found TCR beta sequences accurately predicted most subjects' HLA-A and HLA-B alleles. TCR beta V- and J-gene trimming, according to a later analysis, was linked to a missense DCLRE1C variant. Other equally common chains were less clonally expanded than HLA-associated TCR beta chains, a later analysis showed.

PCR primers comprised 60 Vbeta and 13 Jbeta primers. The assay was immunoSEQ multiplex PCR, and TCRdb's table has in-frame clones only and misses some. The data show about 140,000 clones, just under 85% seen once. Sequenced input: PBMCs. This clonotype originated in a middle-aged man in good health and CMV-seropositive.

In nucleotides, the CDR3 is TGTGCCAGCAGCTTAGAGGGGGGGTCAAATGAAAAACTGTTTTTT. Protein sequence: CASSLEGGSNEKLFF. The V gene is TRBV9, the J gene TRBJ1-4, with D perhaps TRBD1 (6 bases). This CDR3 has 15 residues. The V and J ends lost 4 bases and 5 bases respectively, with 15 bases between them. Germline V lookup: CDR1 SGDLS, CDR2 YYNGEE.